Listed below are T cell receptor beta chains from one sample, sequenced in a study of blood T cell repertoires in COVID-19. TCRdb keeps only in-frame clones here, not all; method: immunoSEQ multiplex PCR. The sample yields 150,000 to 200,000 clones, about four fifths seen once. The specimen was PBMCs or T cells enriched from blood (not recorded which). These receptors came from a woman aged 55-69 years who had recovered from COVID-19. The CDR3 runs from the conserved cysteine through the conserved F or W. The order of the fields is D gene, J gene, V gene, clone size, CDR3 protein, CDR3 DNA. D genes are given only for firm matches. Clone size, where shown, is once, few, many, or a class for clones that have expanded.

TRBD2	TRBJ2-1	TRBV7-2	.	CASSPLAGAYNEQFF	TGTGCCAGCAGCCCACTTGCGGGGGCCTACAATGAGCAGTTCTTC
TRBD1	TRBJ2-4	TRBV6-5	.	CASSTGELSIQYF	TGTGCCAGCAGTACAGGGGAGTTGAGCATTCAGTACTTC
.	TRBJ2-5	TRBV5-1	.	CASSLQAGETQYF	TGCGCCAGCAGCTTACAGGCGGGGGAGACCCAGTACTTC
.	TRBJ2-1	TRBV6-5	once	CASKLREYNEQFF	TGTGCCAGCAAATTGAGGGAATACAATGAGCAGTTCTTC
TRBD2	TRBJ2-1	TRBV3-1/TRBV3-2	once	CASSQDWGKAGGRWGEQFF	TGTGCCAGCAGCCAAGATTGGGGGAAAGCGGGGGGCCGATGGGGTGAGCAGTTCTTC
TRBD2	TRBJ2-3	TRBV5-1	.	CASSLPASGGTTDTQYF	TGCGCCAGCAGCTTGCCCGCTAGCGGGGGGACCACAGATACGCAGTATTTT
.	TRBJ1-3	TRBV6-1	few	CASSERYRSSGNTIYF	TGTGCCAGCAGTGAACGCTACAGAAGCTCTGGAAACACCATATATTTT
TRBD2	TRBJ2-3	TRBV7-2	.	CASSRLAVGGDTQYF	TGTGCCAGCAGTAGACTAGCGGTGGGGGGGGATACGCAGTATTTT
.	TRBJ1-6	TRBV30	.	CAWSSDIEEYSPLHF	TGTGCCTGGAGTTCGGACATAGAGGAGTACTCACCCCTCCACTTT
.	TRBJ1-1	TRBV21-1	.	CASRLRFSLAFF	TGTGCCAGCAGGCTCCGGTTTAGTCTAGCTTTCTTT
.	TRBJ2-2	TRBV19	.	CASSIKGDTGELFF	TGTGCCAGTAGTATTAAGGGGGACACCGGGGAGCTGTTTTTT
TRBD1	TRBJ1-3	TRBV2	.	CASRGDRAGNTIYF	TGTGCCAGCAGGGGGGACAGGGCTGGAAACACCATATATTTT
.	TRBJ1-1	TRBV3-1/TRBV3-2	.	CASSQVLGATEAFF	TGTGCCAGCAGCCAAGTACTGGGGGCCACTGAAGCTTTCTTT
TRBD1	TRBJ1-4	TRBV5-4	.	CASSLAGTENEKLFF	TGTGCCAGCAGCTTAGCCGGGACAGAGAATGAAAAACTGTTTTTT
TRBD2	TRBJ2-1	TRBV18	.	CASSPPGTTYNEQFF	TGTGCCAGCTCACCGCCCGGGACTACTTACAATGAGCAGTTCTTC
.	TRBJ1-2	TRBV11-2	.	CASSLEGGYGYTF	TGTGCCAGCAGCTTAGAGGGGGGGTACGGCTACACCTTC
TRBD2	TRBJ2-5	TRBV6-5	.	CASSYGGGQETQYF	TGTGCCAGCAGTTACGGCGGGGGCCAAGAGACCCAGTACTTC
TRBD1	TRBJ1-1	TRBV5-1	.	CASSSRQGSSLYTEAFF	TGCGCCAGCAGCTCCCGACAGGGGTCTTCTCTGTACACTGAAGCTTTCTTT
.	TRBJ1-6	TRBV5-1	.	CASSLYAGLSNSPLHF	TGCGCCAGCAGCTTGTACGCGGGACTCTCAAATTCACCCCTCCACTTT
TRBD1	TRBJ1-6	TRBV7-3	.	CASSRDSGNSPLHF	TGTGCCAGCAGCCGGGACAGCGGGAATTCACCCCTCCACTTT
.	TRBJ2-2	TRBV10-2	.	CASTPASNTGELFF	TGCGCCAGCACCCCGGCTAGCAACACCGGGGAGCTGTTTTTT
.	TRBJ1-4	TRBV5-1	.	CASSFDMGRFEKLFF	TGCGCCAGCAGCTTCGACATGGGGCGTTTTGAAAAACTGTTTTTT
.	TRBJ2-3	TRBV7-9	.	CASSFLGRDTDTQYF	TGTGCCAGCAGCTTTTTGGGGAGAGACACAGATACGCAGTATTTT
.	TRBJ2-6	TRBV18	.	CASSPLIGSSGANVLTF	TGTGCCAGCTCACCACTTATAGGGAGCTCTGGGGCCAACGTCCTGACTTTC
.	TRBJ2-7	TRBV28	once	CASSFARGGARREQYF	TGTGCCAGCAGTTTTGCCAGAGGGGGGGCCCGGCGCGAGCAGTACTTC
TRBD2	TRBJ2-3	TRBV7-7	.	CASSPSGGTDTQYF	TGTGCCAGCAGTCCTAGCGGGGGAACAGATACGCAGTATTTT
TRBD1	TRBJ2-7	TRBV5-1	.	CASSTDPGTDNEQYF	TGCGCCAGCAGCACCGACCCCGGGACAGATAACGAGCAGTACTTC
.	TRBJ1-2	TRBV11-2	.	CASSPARGPTNYGYTF	TGTGCCAGCAGCCCAGCGAGAGGGCCTACTAACTATGGCTACACCTTC
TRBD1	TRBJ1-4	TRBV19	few	CASSGQGATNEKLFF	TGTGCCAGTAGCGGACAGGGGGCAACTAATGAAAAACTGTTTTTT
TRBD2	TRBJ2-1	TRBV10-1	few	CASSSGGVYNEQFF	TGCGCCAGCAGCTCCGGGGGGGTCTACAATGAGCAGTTCTTC
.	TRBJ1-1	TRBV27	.	CASSSGLLNTEAFF	TGTGCCAGCAGTTCCGGACTTTTGAACACTGAAGCTTTCTTT
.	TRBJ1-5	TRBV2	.	CASHRGRNQPQHF	TGTGCCAGCCACCGGGGTCGCAATCAGCCCCAGCATTTT
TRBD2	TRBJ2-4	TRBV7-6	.	CASSLGPSGAPRRGNIQYF	TGTGCCAGCAGCTTAGGCCCTAGCGGGGCGCCCCGGAGGGGGAACATTCAGTACTTC
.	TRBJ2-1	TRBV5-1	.	CASSSEGGASSYNEQFF	TGCGCCAGCAGCTCGGAGGGCGGGGCTTCCTCCTACAATGAGCAGTTCTTC
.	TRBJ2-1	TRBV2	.	CASSWVTEYNEQFF	TGTGCCAGCAGTTGGGTAACAGAATACAATGAGCAGTTCTTC
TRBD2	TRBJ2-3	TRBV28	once	CASSWTSGELGTQYF	TGTGCCAGCAGTTGGACTAGCGGGGAATTGGGTACGCAGTATTTT
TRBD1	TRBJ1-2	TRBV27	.	CASSLGDRGIYGYTF	TGTGCCAGCAGTTTAGGGGACAGGGGGATCTATGGCTACACCTTC
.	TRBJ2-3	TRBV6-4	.	CASSGGYNTDTQYF	TGTGCCAGCAGTGGAGGCTACAACACAGATACGCAGTATTTT
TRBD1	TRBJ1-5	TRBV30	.	CAWGPDRGTQPQHF	TGTGCCTGGGGTCCCGACAGGGGTACTCAGCCCCAGCATTTT
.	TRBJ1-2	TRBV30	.	CAWSVSPGSGYTF	TGTGCCTGGAGTGTATCTCCAGGGTCTGGCTACACCTTC
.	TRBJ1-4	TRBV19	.	CASSIAGNNEKLFF	TGTGCCAGTAGTATCGCGGGGAACAATGAAAAACTGTTTTTT
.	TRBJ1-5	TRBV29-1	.	CSVVPDSNQPQHF	TGCAGCGTTGTTCCAGATAGCAATCAGCCCCAGCATTTT
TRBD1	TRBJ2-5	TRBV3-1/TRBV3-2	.	CASSRDSQTQYF	TGTGCCAGCAGCCGGGACAGTCAGACCCAGTACTTC
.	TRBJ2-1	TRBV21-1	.	CASSKYPSGGSPYNEQFF	TGTGCCAGCAGCAAATATCCTAGCGGGGGGTCCCCCTACAATGAGCAGTTCTTC
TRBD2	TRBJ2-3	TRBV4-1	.	CASSRRGAGGPSPTDTQYF	TGCGCCAGCAGCCGACGAGGGGCGGGGGGTCCTTCCCCCACAGATACGCAGTATTTT
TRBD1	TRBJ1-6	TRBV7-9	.	CASSYRGWNSPLHF	TGTGCCAGCAGCTACAGGGGTTGGAATTCACCCCTCCACTTT
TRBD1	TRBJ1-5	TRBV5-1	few	CASSYGQEGNQPQHF	TGCGCCAGCAGTTACGGACAGGAGGGCAATCAGCCCCAGCATTTT
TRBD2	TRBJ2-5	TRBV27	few	CASSLREGETQYF	TGTGCCAGCAGTTTAAGGGAGGGGGAGACCCAGTACTTC
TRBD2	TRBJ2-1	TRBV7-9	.	CASSFGLAAQFF	TGTGCCAGCAGCTTCGGACTAGCGGCTCAGTTCTTC
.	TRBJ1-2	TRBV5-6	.	CASSLAGGRYTF	TGTGCCAGCAGCTTGGCCGGGGGTCGCTACACCTTC
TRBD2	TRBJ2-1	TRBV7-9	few	CASSLRTSGASYNEQFF	TGTGCCAGCAGCCTACGGACTAGCGGGGCGTCCTACAATGAGCAGTTCTTC
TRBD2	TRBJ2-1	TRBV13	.	CAIRAGGYYNEQFF	TGTGCCATCCGAGCGGGGGGATACTACAATGAGCAGTTCTTC